The sequence of this T cell receptor (beta chain) was determined in a study of a mutant IDH1 vaccine in newly diagnosed glioma. Turning to the study itself: The treated population exhibited a male proportion of about 60%, a female proportion of about 38%, and a mean age of 40.4 years.

Of note for this clone: Its target is not known.

The method was immunoSEQ multiplex PCR; TCRdb's version includes in-frame clones alone and lacks a portion of them. The profile shows over 45,000 clones, under 90% of them singletons. The sample's time point: week 5, during vaccination. Each vaccine dose was 300 ug of mutant IDH1 20-mer peptide, with topical imiquimod. Donors had new IDH1-mutant astrocytomas of WHO grade 3 or 4 (ATRX-lost). The CDR3 length is 16 residues. Germline V gene lookup returns CDR1 SGHRS and CDR2 YFSETQ. The V and J ends lost 5 bases and 8 bases, in that order; junction bases with no gene match: 13. The sample was PBMCs, taken from a glioma patient whose treatment included an IDH1 peptide vaccine. The sequence derives from a woman in her forties or fifties with glioma. The chain has TRBV5-1 and TRBJ2-1; 10 nucleotides line up with TRBD1. CDR3 sequence (DNA): TGCGCCAGCAGTAAAAGTCCCGGGACAGGGGAGCATGAGCAGTTCTTC. Its translation: CASSKSPGTGEHEQFF.